The 32 T cell receptor beta chains below were found in one sample sequenced in a study of blood T cell repertoires in COVID-19. Data came from immunoSEQ multiplex PCR; TCRdb stores just in-frame clones and leaves some out. The sample has 65,000 to 90,000 clones, 80% to 90% seen once. The sample was peripheral blood. These receptors all come from a woman over 75 with active or convalescent COVID-19.

The CDR3 is CASSSSGTGANVLTF. The CDR3 DNA sequence: TGTGCCAGCAGCTCATCAGGGACTGGGGCCAACGTCCTGACTTTC. The V and J genes are TRBV7-2 and TRBJ2-6; TRBD1 might be the D (5 bases). V was trimmed by 4 bases and J by 2 bases, leaving 9 bases between them. The CDR3 runs 15 residues. The germline CDR1 and CDR2 sequences are SGHTA and FQGNSA.

The rearrangement uses TRBV19 and TRBJ2-5, with 8 bases aligning to TRBD2. Germline V gene sequence: CDR1 LNHDA, CDR2 SQIVND (reference sequence). The CDR3 contains 15 residues. J lost 1 base, V lost 4 bases, and 5 bases had no gene match. CDR3 amino acids: CASSTSSGPQETQYF. In DNA, the CDR3 is TGTGCCAGTAGTACGTCTAGCGGGCCCCAAGAGACCCAGTACTTC.

CDR3 in amino acids: CASTSYGGTDTQYF. DNA of the CDR3: TGTGCCAGCACAAGCTACGGGGGGACAGATACGCAGTATTTT. The rearrangement links TRBV6-5 to TRBJ2-3, with 7 bases matching TRBD2. This CDR3 is 14 amino acids long. Unmatched junction bases numbered 7, after V lost 7 bases and J lost 3 bases. The V gene's germline CDR1 is MNHEY and CDR2 SVGAGI.

The chain couples TRBV29-1 to TRBJ2-3, with 8 bases fitting TRBD1. CDR1 is SQVTM and CDR2 is ANQGSEA in the germline V gene. The CDR3 has 11 residues. J lost 10 bases, V lost 3 bases, and 3 bases had no gene match. The CDR3 DNA reads as TGCAGCGTTGAGGCGACAGGGGCGCAGTATTTT. The encoded protein is CSVEATGAQYF.

This rearrangement joins TRBV7-8 to TRBJ2-6, with D hard to call. Germline V gene sequence: CDR1 SGHVS, CDR2 FQNEAQ. V lost 2 bases and J 4 bases, leaving 9 bases between the germline ends. The CDR3 runs to 15 residues. The CDR3 region has the DNA TGTGCCAGCAGCTTAACAGAGCCCGGGGCCAACGTCCTGACTTTC. It specifies CASSLTEPGANVLTF.

The chain joins TRBV25-1 to TRBJ2-2; 8 bases fit TRBD1. Germline trimming cut 3 bases from V and 3 bases from J; bases unmatched to any gene: 6. Germline loops: CDR1 MGHDK, CDR2 SYGVNS. The CDR3 sequence is 16 residues long. CDR3 nucleotide sequence: TGTGCCAGCAGTGATTTCGACAGGGGCTACACCGGGGAGCTGTTTTTT. Protein sequence: CASSDFDRGYTGELFF.

CDR3 nucleotides: TGCGCCAGCAGCTTGGTACAGGGGGACGGCTACACCTTC. It codes for CASSLVQGDGYTF. The chain is built from TRBV5-1 and TRBJ1-2, with TRBD1 identical over 8 bases. Per the germline V gene, CDR1 is SGHRS and CDR2 is YFSETQ. Trimming removed 0 bases from V and 8 bases from J; junction bases left unmatched: 3. This CDR3 comprises 13 residues.

V and J are TRBV21-1 and TRBJ2-2; TRBD1, the D gene given by the table, was not confirmed from the DNA. TRBV21-1 is described as a pseudogene. The CDR3 totals 17 residues. The CDR3 sequence is CASGSPGQGRNTGELFF. The CDR3 DNA reads as TGTGCCAGCGGAAGTCCTGGACAGGGAAGGAACACCGGGGAGCTGTTTTTT.

This clone was counted a single time. This chain links TRBV5-1 with TRBJ2-3; unclear D gene. The CDR3 spans 15 residues. Per germline, CDR1 SGHRS and CDR2 YFSETQ. V was pared by 4 bases and J by 1 base, with 13 bases between. The chain's CDR3 is CASSVSIIGTDTQYF. In DNA, the CDR3 is TGCGCCAGCAGCGTGTCTATTATTGGCACAGATACGCAGTATTTT.

The sample holds a few counts of this clone. This sample includes further DNA sequences coding for the same CDR3. The chain recombines TRBV5-1 with TRBJ2-2, with D unresolved. V gave up 2 bases and J gave up 1 base, with 6 bases separating them. The length of the CDR3 is 14 residues. Per the germline V gene, CDR1 is SGHRS and CDR2 is YFSETQ. This CDR3 is CASSLTVNTGELFF. The DNA of the CDR3 is TGCGCCAGCAGCTTAACTGTGAACACCGGGGAGCTGTTTTTT.

The J gene is TRBJ1-5, the V gene TRBV3-1 (or the pseudogene TRBV3-2), with no clear D. Deletions cut 3 bases from V and 11 bases from J, with 17 bases between. Looked up from germline, CDR1 is LGHDT and CDR2 is YNNKEL (reference sequence). The CDR3 runs 14 residues. The CDR3 loop reads CASSHPSAGSAQHF. The DNA of the CDR3 is TGTGCCAGCAGCCACCCCTCGGCGGGATCAGCCCAGCATTTT.

This clone came up once. This chain uses TRBV5-1 with TRBJ2-3; D gene unclear. This CDR3 has 15 amino acids. Germline V gene sequence: CDR1 SGHRS, CDR2 YFSETQ. The V and J ends lost 1 base and 1 base respectively, with 10 bases between them. In DNA, the CDR3 is TGCGCCAGCAGCTTGCCCAGCGCGGGCACAGATACGCAGTATTTT. This encodes CASSLPSAGTDTQYF.

The chain couples TRBV10-3 to TRBJ1-3, with D possibly matching TRBD1 (5 bases). The CDR3 totals 13 residues. Germline CDR1 reads ENHRY; CDR2 reads SYGVKD. The V end lost 6 bases, the J end lost 4 bases, and 10 bases lay between the germline ends. This CDR3 is CAIRGTAGNTIYF. The DNA of the CDR3 is TGTGCCATCAGAGGGACTGCGGGAAACACCATATATTTT.

Only one count was recorded for this clone. The genes are TRBV4-3 and TRBJ2-7; TRBD1 matches 8 bases. The CDR3 is made up of 15 amino acids. Germline V gene sequence: CDR1 LGHNA, CDR2 YSLEER. V lost 3 bases and J lost 5; bases outside the gene matches: 9. The CDR3 nucleotides read TGCGCCAGCAGCCATTTGACAGGGGTTTCCCACGAGCAGTACTTC. Its translation is CASSHLTGVSHEQYF.

This chain connects TRBV5-8 to TRBJ2-2; 9 bases map to TRBD2. The CDR3 covers 17 residues. The V segment lost 3 bases and the J segment 4 bases; nucleotides outside the gene matches: 10. Germline CDR1 and CDR2: SGHTS and YDEGEE. The CDR3 region is CASSWRGLAGTTGELFF. The CDR3 region has the DNA TGTGCCAGCAGCTGGAGGGGTCTAGCGGGGACCACCGGGGAGCTGTTTTTT.

The chain joins TRBV7-8 to TRBJ2-3, with 9 bases lining up with TRBD2. CDR1 is SGHVS and CDR2 is FQNEAQ in the germline V gene. The CDR3 covers 15 residues. The J segment lost 1 base and the V segment lost 6 bases, leaving 5 bases of the junction unmatched. The CDR3 spells CASSKRLAGTDTQYF. CDR3 nucleotide sequence: TGTGCCAGCAGTAAGAGACTAGCGGGCACAGATACGCAGTATTTT.

This clone turned up a few times. V and J are TRBV2 and TRBJ1-5; D gene uncertain. The length of the CDR3 is 14 residues. Trimming removed 6 bases from V and 7 bases from J, with 16 bases in between. Germline V CDR1 and CDR2: SNHLY, FYNNEI. The CDR3 DNA reads TGTGCCAGCAGAACGGAGGCGGCCGGCCAGCCCCAGCATTTT. It codes for CASRTEAAGQPQHF. Together with reference TRBV2 and TRBJ1-5, the CDR3 gives the full variable domain: EPEVTQTPSHQVTQMGQEVILRCVPISNHLYFYWYRQILGQKVEFLVSFYNNEISEKSEIFDDQFSVERPDGSNFTLKIRSTKLEDSAMYFCASRTEAAGQPQHFGDGTRLSIL.

The gene calls are TRBV28 and TRBJ2-7, with a weak D call TRBD1 (6 bases). V dropped 3 bases and J dropped 2 bases, with 11 bases sitting between them. The CDR3 covers 14 residues. The germline CDR1 and CDR2 sequences are MDHEN and SYDVKM. The CDR3 spells CASSLQGWAYEQYF. In nucleotides, the CDR3 is TGTGCCAGCAGTTTGCAGGGGTGGGCCTACGAGCAGTACTTC.

V is TRBV5-1 and J is TRBJ2-7, with a weak D call TRBD1 (6 bases). With 1 base removed from V and 4 bases from J, the gap between germline ends came to 12 bases. The CDR3 length is 14 residues. Germline lookup yields CDR1 SGHRS and CDR2 YFSETQ. CDR3 protein: CASSLLDRDYEQYF. CDR3 nucleotide sequence: TGCGCCAGCAGCTTGTTGGACAGAGATTACGAGCAGTACTTC.

This clone was seen just once. The chain couples TRBV5-1 to TRBJ1-1; no clear D. Per the germline V gene, CDR1 is SGHRS and CDR2 is YFSETQ. CDR3 length: 15 residues. The germline V and J ends were trimmed by 0 bases and 0 bases, with 9 bases remaining between them. CDR3 region: CASSLAGGLNTEAFF. The CDR3, as DNA: TGCGCCAGCAGCTTGGCCGGCGGCTTGAACACTGAAGCTTTCTTT.

This rearrangement joins TRBV4-1 to TRBJ1-2; D uncertain. Between the trimmed V and J ends, which lost 0 bases and 4 bases, there was a span of 12 bases. The CDR3 contains 15 residues. Looked up from germline, CDR1 is MGHRA and CDR2 is YSYEKL. Here the CDR3 reads CASSQDTRLGYGYTF. The CDR3 bases are TGCGCCAGCAGCCAAGATACCAGGCTGGGCTATGGCTACACCTTC.

The V gene is TRBV5-1, the J gene TRBJ2-1, with 14 nucleotides matching TRBD2. The CDR3 extends over 15 amino acids. Germline lookup yields CDR1 SGHRS and CDR2 YFSETQ. V lost 4 bases and J lost 5; bases outside the gene matches: 2. CDR3 nucleotide sequence: TGCGCCAGCAGCGGGGGACTAGCGGGAGACAATGAGCAGTTCTTC. Its translation: CASSGGLAGDNEQFF.

The chain uses TRBV7-8 and TRBJ2-7; tentatively, D is TRBD1 (7 bases). Germline V gives CDR1 SGHVS, CDR2 FQNEAQ. V lost 4 bases to trimming and J lost 3 bases, with 16 bases between them. The CDR3 is 15 residues long. CDR3 sequence reads: CASSSFRQGLYEQYF. CDR3 sequence (DNA): TGTGCCAGCAGCTCGTTTCGACAGGGACTCTACGAGCAGTACTTC.

The V and J genes are TRBV9 and TRBJ1-2, with D possibly TRBD1 on 5 matching bases. CDR1 is SGDLS, CDR2 YYNGEE, per germline. The germline V and J ends were trimmed by 4 bases and 4 bases, with 23 bases remaining between them. This CDR3 spans 17 amino acids. The DNA of the CDR3 is TGTGCCAGCAGCCCTAATCAGGGTGGCCAGTGGGGCTATGGCTACACCTTC. It specifies CASSPNQGGQWGYGYTF.

This chain links TRBV4-3 with TRBJ2-7; 16 nucleotides agree with TRBD2. This CDR3 region has 17 residues. Germline CDR1 is LGHNA and CDR2 is YSLEER. Losses at the gene ends were 5 bases for V and 6 bases for J; bases not matched to a gene: 10. This CDR3 reads CASSAGTSGRVWCEQYF. The CDR3 nucleotides are TGCGCCAGCAGCGCCGGGACTAGCGGGAGGGTATGGTGCGAGCAGTACTTC.

This clone has just a few counts. The J gene is TRBJ1-1, the V gene TRBV29-1, with D hard to call. Per germline, CDR1 SQVTM and CDR2 ANQGSEA. Trimming took off 7 bases at V and 2 bases at J, with 17 bases between the two ends. This CDR3 has 14 residues. The DNA for the CDR3 is TGCAGCGCTACCCCTAATATCATAAACACTGAAGCTTTCTTT. This gives the protein CSATPNIINTEAFF.

This clone has just a few counts. V usage is TRBV29-1 and J usage is TRBJ2-5; unclear D gene. The ends were cut back, 4 bases at V and 2 bases at J, with 8 bases in the middle. The length of the CDR3 is 12 residues. CDR1 is SQVTM, CDR2 ANQGSEA, per germline. CDR3 DNA: TGCAGCGTTGGGCAAATGCAAGAGACCCAGTACTTC. It translates to CSVGQMQETQYF.

This clone was found a few times. V and J are TRBV19 and TRBJ1-5, with 7 bases lining up with TRBD1. The CDR3 totals 15 residues. Trimming took 8 bases from V and 4 from J; bases not matched to a gene: 11. Germline-derived CDR1 and CDR2 are LNHDA and SQIVND (reference sequence). The DNA of the CDR3 is TGTGCCAGTTCCAGAACCCGGGACAGAAATCAGCCCCAGCATTTT. It is translated as CASSRTRDRNQPQHF.

The V and J genes are TRBV3-1 (or the pseudogene TRBV3-2) and TRBJ2-1; D is possibly TRBD2 (5 bases). The CDR3 has 13 amino acids. Germline V gene sequence: CDR1 LGHDT, CDR2 YNNKEL (reference sequence). The ends were cut back, 2 bases at V and 10 bases at J, with 12 bases in the middle. CDR3 in DNA: TGTGCCAGCAGCCAATTATCCCGGGAAGAGCAGTTCTTC. Translated, it gives CASSQLSREEQFF.

In DNA, the CDR3 is TGCGCCAGCAGCTTCCGAGGACAGCACTATGGCTACACCTTC. Translating gives CASSFRGQHYGYTF. The gene calls are TRBV5-1 and TRBJ1-2, with D possibly TRBD1 on 6 matching bases. Trimming removed 2 bases from V and 3 bases from J, with 11 bases in between. Germline V gene lookup returns CDR1 SGHRS and CDR2 YFSETQ. The CDR3 loop spans 14 amino acids. The full variable domain, in which reference TRBV5-1 and TRBJ1-2 provide the parts outside the CDR3, is KAGVTQTPRYLIKTRGQQVTLSCSPISGHRSVSWYQQTPGQGLQFLFEYFSETQRNKGNFPGRFSGRQFSNSRSEMNVSTLELGDSALYLCASSFRGQHYGYTFGSGTRLTVV.

The gene calls are TRBV4-3 and TRBJ1-2; 7 bases match TRBD1. Germline CDR1 reads LGHNA; CDR2 reads YSLEER. The CDR3 is 15 amino acids. Trimming removed 3 bases from V and 1 base from J; junction bases left unmatched: 5. As DNA, the CDR3 is TGCGCCAGCAGCCAGGCTCGACAGGGTAACTATGGCTACACCTTC. Translated, it gives CASSQARQGNYGYTF.

This chain links TRBV19 with TRBJ1-5; 10 positions match TRBD1. Germline-derived CDR1 and CDR2 are LNHDA and SQIVND (reference sequence). The V and J ends lost 4 bases and 5 bases, in that order; junction bases with no gene match: 5. This CDR3 comprises 15 residues. CDR3 in DNA: TGTGCCAGTAGTACCCGGGACAGGGGCTATCAGCCCCAGCATTTT. Translated: CASSTRDRGYQPQHF.